Described below is a single T cell receptor beta chain sequence and its context. The method was immunoSEQ multiplex PCR; TCRdb's version includes in-frame clones alone and lacks a portion of them. Among 100,000 to 150,000 clones listed, more than 65% were seen once. The germline V gene has CDR1 MNHEY and CDR2 SVGAGI. CDR3 length: 14 amino acids. V was clipped by 7 bases and J by 1 base, with 13 bases between them. This entry comes from a study of radiotherapy plus CTLA-4 blockade in lung cancer. This TCR came from a human donor with non-small cell lung cancer who had a partial response to radiotherapy plus ipilimumab. The starting material was peripheral blood, obtained from a patient treated with radiotherapy plus ipilimumab. This rearrangement joins TRBV6-5 to TRBJ1-1, with D perhaps matching TRBD1 (5 bases). The CDR3, as DNA: TGTGCCAGCACTTTGACAGAATCGAACACTGAAGCTTTCTTT. Protein sequence: CASTLTESNTEAFF.